These T cell receptor beta chains were read from a single sample in a study of CD8 T cells in Susac syndrome. One entry per CDR3 protein, called by TCRdb with MiXCR from the immunoSEQ multiplex PCR reads. The sample has roughly 170,000 distinct CDR3 sequences; around 93% are singletons. The sequenced sample consisted of CD4+ T cells from PBMCs. Source of these receptors: a human donor with multiple sclerosis. Both conserved end residues are part of each CDR3. The order of the fields is V gene, J gene, D gene, clone size, CDR3 DNA, CDR3 protein. D genes are given only for firm matches. Clone size is shown for a subset of rows, as once, few, many or a class of expanded clone.

v_gene: TRBV28
j_gene: TRBJ2-7
d_gene: NA
abundance: NA
CDR3nt: TGTGCCAGCAGTTTGGGACGGATCTACGAGCAGTACTTC
CDR3aa: CASSLGRIYEQYF

v_gene: TRBV30
j_gene: TRBJ2-1
d_gene: NA
abundance: NA
CDR3nt: TGTGCCTGGAGCGGGGACCCTAAAAGCTACAATGAGCAGTTCTTC
CDR3aa: CAWSGDPKSYNEQFF

v_gene: TRBV28
j_gene: TRBJ2-5
d_gene: TRBD1
abundance: NA
CDR3nt: TGTGCCAGCAGTCTAGGGGCCGGACAGGGTGGCAGGGAGACCCAGTACTTC
CDR3aa: CASSLGAGQGGRETQYF

v_gene: TRBV7-3
j_gene: TRBJ2-7
d_gene: NA
abundance: NA
CDR3nt: TGTGCCAGCAGTCGCGGGACCCTTGCGGACGAGCAGTACTTC
CDR3aa: CASSRGTLADEQYF

v_gene: TRBV6-5
j_gene: TRBJ2-7
d_gene: NA
abundance: NA
CDR3nt: TGTGCCAGCAGTTACGCCGTGGGGTCGGCTTACGAGCAGTACTTC
CDR3aa: CASSYAVGSAYEQYF

v_gene: TRBV2
j_gene: TRBJ2-1
d_gene: NA
abundance: NA
CDR3nt: TGTGCCAGCACCGTTGGGGGGGGCCATCGCAATGAGCAGTTCTTC
CDR3aa: CASTVGGGHRNEQFF

v_gene: TRBV28
j_gene: TRBJ2-7
d_gene: NA
abundance: NA
CDR3nt: TGTGCCAGCACCACCCGCTACGAGCAGTACTTC
CDR3aa: CASTTRYEQYF

v_gene: TRBV5-6
j_gene: TRBJ2-1
d_gene: NA
abundance: NA
CDR3nt: TGTGCCAGCAGCACGGGCCCTTCCTCCTACAATGAGCAGTTCTTC
CDR3aa: CASSTGPSSYNEQFF

v_gene: TRBV6-6
j_gene: TRBJ2-2
d_gene: NA
abundance: NA
CDR3nt: TGTGCCAGCAGTTCCTTAGGGAAGATACTAACCGGGGAGCTGTTTTTT
CDR3aa: CASSSLGKILTGELFF

v_gene: TRBV18
j_gene: TRBJ2-5
d_gene: TRBD2
abundance: NA
CDR3nt: TGTGCCAGCTCACCACGTAGCGGGATCGGGGAGACCCAGTACTTC
CDR3aa: CASSPRSGIGETQYF

v_gene: TRBV5-1
j_gene: TRBJ2-3
d_gene: TRBD1
abundance: NA
CDR3nt: TGCGCCAGCAGGTTAACCGGGACAGGGAACACAGATACGCAGTATTTT
CDR3aa: CASRLTGTGNTDTQYF

v_gene: TRBV5-5
j_gene: TRBJ2-3
d_gene: NA
abundance: NA
CDR3nt: TGTGCCAGCAGCTTGGAACCGCAGGGGCGAAGCACAGATACGCAGTATTTT
CDR3aa: CASSLEPQGRSTDTQYF

v_gene: TRBV10-3
j_gene: TRBJ1-1
d_gene: NA
abundance: NA
CDR3nt: TGTGCCATCAGTGAGTCCCCGGGACGGGTGAACACTGAAGCTTTCTTT
CDR3aa: CAISESPGRVNTEAFF

v_gene: TRBV12-3/TRBV12-4
j_gene: TRBJ1-1
d_gene: NA
abundance: NA
CDR3nt: TGTGCCAGCAGCCCCGGCCCCGACACTGAAGCTTTCTTT
CDR3aa: CASSPGPDTEAFF

v_gene: TRBV20-1
j_gene: TRBJ2-7
d_gene: NA
abundance: NA
CDR3nt: TGCAGTGCTAGGGACCTTTCCTACGAGCAGTACTTC
CDR3aa: CSARDLSYEQYF

v_gene: TRBV4-2
j_gene: TRBJ1-2
d_gene: TRBD1
abundance: NA
CDR3nt: TGTGCCAGCAGCCAAGGACAGGGGCGCTATGGCTACACCTTC
CDR3aa: CASSQGQGRYGYTF

v_gene: TRBV29-1
j_gene: TRBJ1-2
d_gene: NA
abundance: NA
CDR3nt: TGCAGCGTTGCCGGGACTGGTGGGGTTAACTATGGCTACACCTTC
CDR3aa: CSVAGTGGVNYGYTF

v_gene: TRBV12-5
j_gene: TRBJ2-1
d_gene: TRBD1
abundance: NA
CDR3nt: TGTGCTAGTGGTTCCCGGGACAGGGGGCACAATGAGCAGTTCTTC
CDR3aa: CASGSRDRGHNEQFF

v_gene: TRBV2
j_gene: TRBJ1-2
d_gene: NA
abundance: NA
CDR3nt: TGTGCCAGCGCCCTACCCGAGAGCGGCGACTACACCTTC
CDR3aa: CASALPESGDYTF

v_gene: TRBV12-3/TRBV12-4
j_gene: TRBJ1-5
d_gene: NA
abundance: NA
CDR3nt: TGTGCCAGCAGTTTAGGGGCAGGGCCGGGCTATAGCAATCAGCCCCAGCATTTT
CDR3aa: CASSLGAGPGYSNQPQHF

v_gene: TRBV6-1
j_gene: TRBJ1-5
d_gene: TRBD1
abundance: NA
CDR3nt: TGTGCCAGCAGTGAGACAGGGAATAGCAATCAGCCCCAGCATTTT
CDR3aa: CASSETGNSNQPQHF

v_gene: TRBV6-5
j_gene: TRBJ1-2
d_gene: TRBD1
abundance: NA
CDR3nt: TGTGCCAGCAGTTACATACCGGGACAGGGTTCCTCGAAGATCTGGGGCTACACCTTC
CDR3aa: CASSYIPGQGSSKIWGYTF

v_gene: TRBV5-6
j_gene: TRBJ2-1
d_gene: NA
abundance: NA
CDR3nt: TGTGCCAGCAGCAGACCACACACTCTGGGGAATGAGCAGTTCTTC
CDR3aa: CASSRPHTLGNEQFF

v_gene: TRBV30
j_gene: TRBJ2-5
d_gene: NA
abundance: NA
CDR3nt: TGTGCCTGGAGTGTAACGCCAGGGGGGACTGAAGAGACCCAGTACTTC
CDR3aa: CAWSVTPGGTEETQYF

v_gene: TRBV5-6
j_gene: TRBJ1-2
d_gene: NA
abundance: NA
CDR3nt: TGTGCCAGCAGCTCCAATCTCTATGGCTACACCTTC
CDR3aa: CASSSNLYGYTF

v_gene: TRBV9
j_gene: TRBJ2-5
d_gene: TRBD2
abundance: once
CDR3nt: TGTGCCAGCAGCGCCGGACTAGTTGCGGAGACCCAGTACTTC
CDR3aa: CASSAGLVAETQYF

v_gene: TRBV7-3
j_gene: TRBJ2-3
d_gene: TRBD2
abundance: NA
CDR3nt: TGTGCCAGCAGCTTATGGGCTAGCGGGATTTCAGATACGCAGTATTTT
CDR3aa: CASSLWASGISDTQYF

v_gene: TRBV6-6
j_gene: TRBJ1-5
d_gene: TRBD1
abundance: NA
CDR3nt: TGTGCCAGCGGAGACCGTGACAGGGGACACCAGCCCCAGCATTTT
CDR3aa: CASGDRDRGHQPQHF

v_gene: TRBV20-1
j_gene: TRBJ2-3
d_gene: TRBD2
abundance: NA
CDR3nt: TGCAGTGTCCCGTGGGGGGGGACAGATACGCAGTATTTT
CDR3aa: CSVPWGGTDTQYF

v_gene: TRBV2
j_gene: TRBJ2-5
d_gene: NA
abundance: NA
CDR3nt: TGTGCCAGCAGTACCCCGGAGACCCAGTACTTC
CDR3aa: CASSTPETQYF

v_gene: TRBV20-1
j_gene: TRBJ2-3
d_gene: TRBD2
abundance: NA
CDR3nt: TGCAGTGCACCTGGACTAGCGGGAGTGACGGGCACAGATACGCAGTATTTT
CDR3aa: CSAPGLAGVTGTDTQYF

v_gene: TRBV7-9
j_gene: TRBJ2-3
d_gene: NA
abundance: NA
CDR3nt: TGTGCCAGCTCCCCTCCCACCCAGGGCAGCACAGATACGCAGTATTTT
CDR3aa: CASSPPTQGSTDTQYF

v_gene: TRBV10-3
j_gene: TRBJ2-2
d_gene: NA
abundance: NA
CDR3nt: TGTGCCATCAGTGAGCCCCTAGGTTTCGAGACCGGGGAGCTGTTTTTT
CDR3aa: CAISEPLGFETGELFF

v_gene: TRBV5-1
j_gene: TRBJ2-5
d_gene: NA
abundance: few
CDR3nt: TGTGCCAGCAGCTTGTCCCAAGAGACCCAGTACTTC
CDR3aa: CASSLSQETQYF

v_gene: TRBV4-2
j_gene: TRBJ2-1
d_gene: NA
abundance: NA
CDR3nt: TGTGCCAGCAGCCAAGAAGCCGGCTACAATGAGCAGTTCTTC
CDR3aa: CASSQEAGYNEQFF

v_gene: TRBV6-2/TRBV6-3
j_gene: TRBJ1-1
d_gene: NA
abundance: NA
CDR3nt: TGTGCCAGCCTTGCAGGGATGAACACTGAAGCTTTCTTT
CDR3aa: CASLAGMNTEAFF

v_gene: TRBV6-6
j_gene: TRBJ2-2
d_gene: NA
abundance: once
CDR3nt: TGTGCCACGGGACGGAACACCGGGGAGCTGTTTTTT
CDR3aa: CATGRNTGELFF

v_gene: TRBV7-2
j_gene: TRBJ2-1
d_gene: NA
abundance: once
CDR3nt: TGTGCCAGCAGCTCCCCGGAAGGGAGGCGCAATGAGCAGTTCTTC
CDR3aa: CASSSPEGRRNEQFF

v_gene: TRBV6-2/TRBV6-3
j_gene: TRBJ2-1
d_gene: NA
abundance: once
CDR3nt: TGTGCCGAGGGGGGGGTGATCAATGAGCAGTTCTTC
CDR3aa: CAEGGVINEQFF

v_gene: TRBV5-1
j_gene: TRBJ2-3
d_gene: NA
abundance: NA
CDR3nt: TGCGCCAGCAGTCAAGGGGACCCTAGCACAGATACGCAGTATTTT
CDR3aa: CASSQGDPSTDTQYF

v_gene: TRBV4-1
j_gene: TRBJ2-1
d_gene: TRBD2
abundance: NA
CDR3nt: TGCGCCAGCAGCCAAGTTGGGACTAGCGGCAATGAGCAGTTCTTC
CDR3aa: CASSQVGTSGNEQFF

v_gene: TRBV7-9
j_gene: TRBJ1-4
d_gene: NA
abundance: NA
CDR3nt: TGTGCCAGCAGCCCCGGACGGGCAACTAATGAAAAACTGTTTTTT
CDR3aa: CASSPGRATNEKLFF

v_gene: TRBV11-2
j_gene: TRBJ1-2
d_gene: NA
abundance: NA
CDR3nt: TGTGCCAGCAGCTTAAACTACGGGGATGGCTACACCTTC
CDR3aa: CASSLNYGDGYTF

v_gene: TRBV19
j_gene: TRBJ2-1
d_gene: TRBD2
abundance: NA
CDR3nt: TGTGCCAGTAGAAGCGGGAGTTCTTCCTACAATGAGCAGTTCTTC
CDR3aa: CASRSGSSSYNEQFF

v_gene: TRBV7-2
j_gene: TRBJ2-1
d_gene: TRBD2
abundance: NA
CDR3nt: TGTGCCAGCAGCTTAGGAGCGGGACCGTACAATGAGCAGTTCTTC
CDR3aa: CASSLGAGPYNEQFF

v_gene: TRBV19
j_gene: TRBJ1-2
d_gene: NA
abundance: NA
CDR3nt: TGTGCCAGTAGCTCCGTTGATCCGCTCGGTGGCTACACCTTC
CDR3aa: CASSSVDPLGGYTF

v_gene: TRBV4-1
j_gene: TRBJ2-1
d_gene: NA
abundance: NA
CDR3nt: TGCGCCAGCAGCCCCGGACCCCTCAGGGGGGCCCCCCACAATGAGCAGTTCTTC
CDR3aa: CASSPGPLRGAPHNEQFF

v_gene: TRBV9
j_gene: TRBJ1-3
d_gene: TRBD1
abundance: NA
CDR3nt: TGTGCCAGCAGCCCCGCTGGGCAGGGGGGATTACTAACGGGAAACACCATATATTTT
CDR3aa: CASSPAGQGGLLTGNTIYF

v_gene: TRBV4-1
j_gene: TRBJ2-5
d_gene: TRBD2
abundance: NA
CDR3nt: TGCGCCAGCAGCCTTCGGACTAGCGCAGAAGAGACCCAGTACTTC
CDR3aa: CASSLRTSAEETQYF

v_gene: TRBV9
j_gene: TRBJ2-5
d_gene: TRBD1
abundance: NA
CDR3nt: TGTGCCAGCAGCGGAACAGGGGTTACAGAGACCCAGTACTTC
CDR3aa: CASSGTGVTETQYF

v_gene: TRBV7-3
j_gene: TRBJ1-2
d_gene: NA
abundance: NA
CDR3nt: TGTGCCAGCAGCCGAGAGGAGAGCATGGCCTATGGCTACACCTTC
CDR3aa: CASSREESMAYGYTF

v_gene: TRBV27
j_gene: TRBJ2-3
d_gene: NA
abundance: NA
CDR3nt: TGTGCCAGCAGTTTCCAGGGCTGGGGCACAGATACGCAGTATTTT
CDR3aa: CASSFQGWGTDTQYF

v_gene: TRBV20-1
j_gene: TRBJ1-5
d_gene: NA
abundance: NA
CDR3nt: TGCAGTGTTAAGGAGGGGAATCAGCCCCAGCATTTT
CDR3aa: CSVKEGNQPQHF

v_gene: TRBV18
j_gene: TRBJ2-3
d_gene: NA
abundance: NA
CDR3nt: TGTGCCAGCTCACGTACCCCCTTGGCAGATACGCAGTATTTT
CDR3aa: CASSRTPLADTQYF

v_gene: TRBV7-6
j_gene: TRBJ2-5
d_gene: TRBD2
abundance: few
CDR3nt: TGTGCCAGCAGCGCGGGGGGCGCGGCCCAGTACTTC
CDR3aa: CASSAGGAAQYF